Many counts were recorded for the clone carrying this T cell receptor (beta chain). The antigen remains undetermined. The data stem from a study of T cells after yellow fever vaccination. One entry per CDR3 protein results from TCRdb running MiXCR on the 5' RACE reads. This sample has around 320,000 distinct CDR3 sequences, with over 3.5% found just once. Study-wide points: The secondary response was weaker, and its peak arrived faster, on day 5 versus 15. Reappearance after the booster was observed for most primary-vaccination clones (about 95% CD4, roughly 88% CD8).

The source of this sequence is a man between 18 and 29 years old who received the YFV17D yellow fever vaccine. The starting material was PBMCs, obtained 15 days after the yellow fever booster vaccination.

The CDR3 bases are TGTGCCAGCAGCCTTCGCACCGGGGAGCTGTTTTTT. This translates into CASSLRTGELFF. The V gene is TRBV9, the J gene TRBJ2-2; D gene uncertain. This CDR3 has 12 residues. CDR1 is SGDLS and CDR2 is YYNGEE in the germline V gene. V was cut by 4 bases and J by 4 bases, with 5 bases left in between.